The entry that follows covers one T cell receptor beta chain sequence. Its target is unknown. Sequencing libraries made from TCR beta cDNA carried unique molecular identifiers. Around 500,000 cDNA molecules were recovered from an input of roughly 0.95 to 11 million T cells. TCRdb passed the PCR reads through MiXCR, listing each CDR3 protein once. The data hold a few hundred thousand distinct CDR3 sequences, with around 31% observed a single time. The data derive from a study of post-analysis software for immune sequencing data. Study conclusions and caveats: Included in a set of five TRBV segments more frequent in patients than controls were TRBV5-6, TRBV5-1 and TRBV20-1.

CDR3 size: 14 residues. The trim removed 6 bases at V and 2 bases at J, leaving 6 bases unmatched. From germline, CDR1 is DFQATT and CDR2 SNEGSKA (reference sequence). Material: blood. The genes are TRBV20-1 and TRBJ2-3, with 9 bases identical to TRBD2. The clonotype was recovered from a girl aged 2 to 17 with multiple sclerosis. CDR3 sequence (DNA): TGCAGTGCATTTCTAGCGGGGACCACAGATACGCAGTATTTT. Encoded protein: CSAFLAGTTDTQYF.